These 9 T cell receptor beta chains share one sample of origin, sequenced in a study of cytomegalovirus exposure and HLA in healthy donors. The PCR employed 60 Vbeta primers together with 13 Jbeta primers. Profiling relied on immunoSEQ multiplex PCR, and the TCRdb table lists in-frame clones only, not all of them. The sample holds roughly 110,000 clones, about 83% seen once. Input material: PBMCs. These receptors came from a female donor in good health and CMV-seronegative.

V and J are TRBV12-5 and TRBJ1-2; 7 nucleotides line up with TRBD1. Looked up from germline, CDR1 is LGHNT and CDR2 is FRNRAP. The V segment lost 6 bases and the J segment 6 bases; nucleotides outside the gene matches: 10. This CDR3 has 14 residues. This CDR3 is CASGLTGERNGYTF. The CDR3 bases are TGTGCTAGTGGCCTCACAGGGGAAAGGAATGGCTACACCTTC.

DNA for the CDR3: TGTGCCAGCAGCCCTCATAAAAGGACAGTCGAGCAGTACTTC. This encodes CASSPHKRTVEQYF. The chain recombines TRBV11-2 with TRBJ2-7; tentatively, D is TRBD1 (6 bases). The length of the CDR3 is 14 residues. The germline V gene has CDR1 SGHAT and CDR2 FQNNGV. The V end was cut by 5 bases, the J end by 6 bases, with 17 bases between.

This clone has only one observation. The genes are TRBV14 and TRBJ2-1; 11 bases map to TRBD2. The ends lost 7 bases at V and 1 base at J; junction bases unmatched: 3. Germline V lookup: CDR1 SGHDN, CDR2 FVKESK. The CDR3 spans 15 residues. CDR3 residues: CASNVAGGSYNEQFF. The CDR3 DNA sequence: TGTGCCAGCAACGTAGCGGGGGGGTCCTACAATGAGCAGTTCTTC.

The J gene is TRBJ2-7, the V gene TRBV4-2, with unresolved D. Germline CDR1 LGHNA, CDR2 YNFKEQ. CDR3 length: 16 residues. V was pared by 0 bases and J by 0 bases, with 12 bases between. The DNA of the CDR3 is TGTGCCAGCAGCCAAGATCACGGGTCCTTCTCCTACGAGCAGTACTTC. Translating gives CASSQDHGSFSYEQYF.

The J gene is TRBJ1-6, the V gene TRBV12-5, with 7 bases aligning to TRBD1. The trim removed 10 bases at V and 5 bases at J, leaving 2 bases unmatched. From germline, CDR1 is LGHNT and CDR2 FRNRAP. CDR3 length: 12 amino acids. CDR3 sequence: CATTGDNSPLHF. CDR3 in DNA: TGTGCTACCACAGGGGATAATTCACCCCTCCACTTT. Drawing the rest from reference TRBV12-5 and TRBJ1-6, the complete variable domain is DARVTQTPRHKVTEMGQEVTMRCQPILGHNTVFWYRQTMMQGLELLAYFRNRAPLDDSGMPKDRFSAEMPDATLATLKIQPSEPRDSAVYFCATTGDNSPLHFGNGTRLTVT.

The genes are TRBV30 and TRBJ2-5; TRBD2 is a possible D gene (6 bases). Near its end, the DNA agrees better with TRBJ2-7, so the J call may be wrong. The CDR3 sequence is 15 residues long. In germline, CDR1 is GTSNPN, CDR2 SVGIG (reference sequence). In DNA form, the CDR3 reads TGTGCCTGGAGTGTAGCGTCAAGGGAGGACCACGAGCAGTACTTC. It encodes CAWSVASREDHEQYF.

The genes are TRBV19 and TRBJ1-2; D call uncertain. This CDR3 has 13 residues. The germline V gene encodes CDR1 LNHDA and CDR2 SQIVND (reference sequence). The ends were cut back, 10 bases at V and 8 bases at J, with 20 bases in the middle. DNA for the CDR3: TGTGCCACCAAATCGGAGAATTGGCAAGGCTACACCTTC. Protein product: CATKSENWQGYTF.

The CDR3 DNA reads as TGTGCCAGTATGGTGACAGGGGGAGAGACCCAGTACTTC. Its translation: CASMVTGGETQYF. The chain joins TRBV19 to TRBJ2-5; TRBD1 matches at 9 bases. The germline gives CDR1 LNHDA, CDR2 SQIVND (reference sequence). This CDR3 comprises 13 residues. J was trimmed by 4 bases and V by 7 bases; bases with no gene match: 4. The complete variable domain, with remaining parts taken from reference TRBV19 and TRBJ2-5, reads DGGITQSPKYLFRKEGQNVTLSCEQNLNHDAMYWYRQDPGQGLRLIYYSQIVNDFQKGDIAEGYSVSREKKESFPLTVTSAQKNPTAFYLCASMVTGGETQYFGPGTRLLVL.

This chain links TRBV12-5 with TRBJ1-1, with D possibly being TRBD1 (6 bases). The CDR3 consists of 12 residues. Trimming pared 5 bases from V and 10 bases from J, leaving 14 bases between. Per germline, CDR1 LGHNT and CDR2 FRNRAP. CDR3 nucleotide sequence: TGTGCTAGTGGTCAAACGACAGGACCAGCTTTCTTT. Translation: CASGQTTGPAFF.